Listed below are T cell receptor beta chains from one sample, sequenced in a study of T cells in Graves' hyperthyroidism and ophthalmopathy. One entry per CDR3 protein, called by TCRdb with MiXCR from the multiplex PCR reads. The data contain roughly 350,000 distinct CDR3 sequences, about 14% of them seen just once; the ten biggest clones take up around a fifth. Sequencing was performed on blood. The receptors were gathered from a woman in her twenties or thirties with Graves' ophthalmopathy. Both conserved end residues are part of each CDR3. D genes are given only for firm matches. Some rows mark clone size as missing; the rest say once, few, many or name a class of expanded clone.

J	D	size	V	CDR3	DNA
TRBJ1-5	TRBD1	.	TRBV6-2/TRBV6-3	CASSRRQGPNQPQHF	TGTGCCAGCAGTAGAAGACAGGGCCCCAATCAGCCCCAGCATTTT
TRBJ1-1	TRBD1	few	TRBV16	CASSTPIRTGGTEAFF	TGTGCCAGCAGCACCCCTATCAGGACAGGGGGCACTGAAGCTTTCTTT
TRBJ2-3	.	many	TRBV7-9	CASSLGVADTQYF	TGTGCCAGCAGCTTAGGAGTCGCAGATACGCAGTATTTT
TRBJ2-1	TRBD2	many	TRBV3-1	CASSFAYPGGSSYNEQFF	TGTGCCAGCAGCTTCGCTTACCCCGGCGGGAGCTCCTACAATGAGCAGTTCTTC
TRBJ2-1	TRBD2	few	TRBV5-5	CASSLAGGAAHNEQFF	TGTGCCAGCAGCTTGGCGGGGGGAGCTGCCCACAATGAGCAGTTCTTC
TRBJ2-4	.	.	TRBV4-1	CASSQGQPLAKNIQYF	TGCGCCAGCAGCCAAGGACAGCCTCTAGCCAAAAACATTCAGTACTTC
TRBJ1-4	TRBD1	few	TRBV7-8	CASSLALTGGGLLPEKLFF	TGTGCCAGCAGCTTAGCTCTGACAGGGGGCGGATTATTACCTGAAAAACTGTTTTTT
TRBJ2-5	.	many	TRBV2	CASQPGGETQYF	TGTGCCAGCCAGCCCGGAGGCGAGACCCAGTACTTC
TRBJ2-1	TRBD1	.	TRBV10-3	CATAGQGSYNEQFF	TGTGCCACCGCAGGACAGGGGTCCTACAATGAGCAGTTCTTC
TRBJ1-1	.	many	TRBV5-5	CASSLMIGALNTEAFF	TGTGCCAGCAGCTTGATGATCGGGGCCTTGAACACTGAAGCTTTCTTT
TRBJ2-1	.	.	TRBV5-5	CASSLAGVSGEQFF	TGTGCCAGCAGCTTGGCGGGGGTGTCCGGGGAGCAGTTCTTC
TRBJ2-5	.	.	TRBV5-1	CASRFGGEETQYF	TGCGCCAGCAGATTCGGCGGGGAAGAGACCCAGTACTTC
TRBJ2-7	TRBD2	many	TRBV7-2	CASSFIAGASAYEQYF	TGTGCCAGCAGCTTCATAGCGGGGGCCTCCGCCTACGAGCAGTACTTC
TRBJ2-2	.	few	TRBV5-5	CASSSLGASAGELFF	TGTGCCAGCAGCTCCCTAGGGGCGAGCGCCGGGGAGCTGTTTTTT
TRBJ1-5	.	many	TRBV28	CASSYREAQPQHF	TGTGCCAGCAGTTACAGGGAGGCTCAGCCCCAGCATTTT
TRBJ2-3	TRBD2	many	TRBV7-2	CASSQTSGTTDTQYF	TGTGCCAGCAGCCAGACTAGCGGGACCACAGATACGCAGTATTTT
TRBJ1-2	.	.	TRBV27	CASTPGAGGTDYGYTF	TGTGCCAGCACCCCCGGGGCGGGGGGCACGGACTATGGCTACACCTTC
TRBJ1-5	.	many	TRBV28	CASSLTSWGQPQHF	TGTGCCAGCAGTTTGACCAGCTGGGGGCAGCCCCAGCATTTT
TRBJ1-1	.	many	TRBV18	CASSLRDNTEAFF	TGTGCCAGCTCACTTCGGGACAACACTGAAGCTTTCTTT
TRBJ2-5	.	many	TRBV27	CASSPRGLRGETQYF	TGTGCCAGCAGTCCCCGTGGTTTGAGGGGAGAGACCCAGTACTTC
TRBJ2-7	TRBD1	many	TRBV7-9	CAVPGQLVYEQYF	TGTGCCGTACCGGGACAGTTGGTTTACGAGCAGTACTTC
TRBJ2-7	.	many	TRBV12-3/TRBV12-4	CASKVGPLGEQYF	TGTGCCAGCAAAGTCGGACCTCTGGGAGAGCAGTACTTC
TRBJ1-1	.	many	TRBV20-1	CSARVQPNTEAFF	TGCAGTGCTAGAGTACAACCGAACACTGAAGCTTTCTTT
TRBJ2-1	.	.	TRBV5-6	CASLQGHEQFF	TGTGCCAGCCTCCAGGGCCATGAGCAGTTCTTC